Listed below are T cell receptor beta chains from one sample, sequenced in a study of PD-1 blockade in classical Hodgkin lymphoma. TCRdb's table, derived via immunoSEQ multiplex PCR, lists solely in-frame clones and lacks some. The repertoire holds roughly 30,000 clones, with approximately 79% as singletons. The sample was CD4+ T cells from blood, taken before the fourth cycle of nivolumab. The source is a human donor with classical Hodgkin lymphoma. CDR3s include the opening cysteine and the closing phenylalanine or tryptophan. Fields, in order: D gene, clone size, J gene, V gene, CDR3 DNA, CDR3 protein. The D gene is left open where the match is weak. The size of a clone is reported for some rows only, either as once, few or many, or as a class for expanded clones.

D: -
size: few
J: TRBJ2-4
V: TRBV15
DNA: TGTGCCACCAGCAGAGTGTCGCAGGGAGCCAAAAACATTCAGTACTTC
CDR3: CATSRVSQGAKNIQYF

D: TRBD1
size: few
J: TRBJ1-1
V: TRBV10-3
DNA: TGTGCCATCAGGGGACAGCTGAACACTGAAGCTTTCTTT
CDR3: CAIRGQLNTEAFF

D: TRBD2
size: -
J: TRBJ2-5
V: TRBV5-4
DNA: TGTGCCAGCAGGCGGGACTACTCCCAAGAGACCCAGTACTTC
CDR3: CASRRDYSQETQYF

D: TRBD2
size: -
J: TRBJ2-1
V: TRBV6-8
DNA: TGTGCCAGCAGTCCTGCGGGAGGGCCCAATGAGCAGTTCTTC
CDR3: CASSPAGGPNEQFF

D: TRBD2
size: -
J: TRBJ2-1
V: TRBV19
DNA: TGTGCCAGTAGTATGGTAAGCGGGAGCTCCTACAATGAGCAGTTCTTC
CDR3: CASSMVSGSSYNEQFF

D: TRBD2
size: -
J: TRBJ2-7
V: TRBV7-2
DNA: TGTGCCAGCAGCCCTCAGGGACTAACATTCTACGAGCAGTACTTC
CDR3: CASSPQGLTFYEQYF

D: TRBD1
size: -
J: TRBJ2-7
V: TRBV7-2
DNA: TGTGCCAGCAGCTTCCGGGACAGGGAATTGCAGTACTTC
CDR3: CASSFRDRELQYF

D: -
size: once
J: TRBJ2-1
V: TRBV2
DNA: TGTGCCAGCAGTGAGCCGGCGGGTCCGAATGAGCAGTTCTTC
CDR3: CASSEPAGPNEQFF

D: TRBD2
size: -
J: TRBJ2-7
V: TRBV30
DNA: TGTGCCTGGAGTGCCCTCCCCCCGGGCGGGAGTGGTAACGAGCAGTACTTC
CDR3: CAWSALPPGGSGNEQYF

D: TRBD2
size: -
J: TRBJ2-1
V: TRBV5-6
DNA: TGTGCCAGCAGCCGACTAGCGGGGGGCGGCCTCTACAATGAGCAGTTCTTC
CDR3: CASSRLAGGGLYNEQFF

D: -
size: -
J: TRBJ2-7
V: TRBV6-5
DNA: TGTGCCAGCAGTTACGGGCCGGGGGGCGTCTACGAGCAGTACTTC
CDR3: CASSYGPGGVYEQYF

D: TRBD1
size: -
J: TRBJ2-7
V: TRBV19
DNA: TGTGCCAGTAGTATTCGGACAGGCCAAACCTACGAGCAGTACTTC
CDR3: CASSIRTGQTYEQYF

D: -
size: -
J: TRBJ1-5
V: TRBV19
DNA: TGTGCCAGTAGTATACTCCGGGACAATCAGCCCCAGCATTTT
CDR3: CASSILRDNQPQHF

D: TRBD1
size: -
J: TRBJ1-3
V: TRBV27
DNA: TGTGCCAGCAGTTCAGGGCCCCCGGGACAGGGGACTGGAAACACCATATATTTT
CDR3: CASSSGPPGQGTGNTIYF

D: -
size: few
J: TRBJ1-5
V: TRBV2
DNA: TGTGCCAGCAGCGGGACGGAGAGCAATCAGCCCCAGCATTTT
CDR3: CASSGTESNQPQHF

D: -
size: -
J: TRBJ1-2
V: TRBV7-9
DNA: TGTGCCAGCAGCGATTTCCCGATCCACTATGGCTACACCTTC
CDR3: CASSDFPIHYGYTF

D: -
size: few
J: TRBJ2-7
V: TRBV7-9
DNA: TGTGCCAGCAGCAGAGACGGGGTAATATCTGCTGCCTACGAGCAGTACTTC
CDR3: CASSRDGVISAAYEQYF

D: -
size: once
J: TRBJ2-1
V: TRBV27
DNA: TGTGCCAGCAGCCGGCTCGACGGCAATGAGCAGTTCTTC
CDR3: CASSRLDGNEQFF

D: -
size: -
J: TRBJ1-5
V: TRBV10-2
DNA: TGCGCCAGCAATAATGGGAGGGGTAGGCCCCAGCATTTT
CDR3: CASNNGRGRPQHF

D: -
size: -
J: TRBJ2-7
V: TRBV7-9
DNA: TGTGCCAGCAGCTTATGGTGGGGGGACCAAAACACGCGGGACGAGCAGTACTTC
CDR3: CASSLWWGDQNTRDEQYF

D: TRBD2
size: -
J: TRBJ2-3
V: TRBV4-3
DNA: TGCGCCAGCAGCCAAGATTTCCTAGCGGGGATGAGCACAGATACGCAGTATTTT
CDR3: CASSQDFLAGMSTDTQYF

D: -
size: -
J: TRBJ2-5
V: TRBV2
DNA: TGTGCCAGCAGTCGACTAGTAGGTGTGGAGACCCAGTACTTC
CDR3: CASSRLVGVETQYF

D: TRBD2
size: -
J: TRBJ2-5
V: TRBV6-5
DNA: TGTGCCAGCAGGGGACTAGCGGGAGAGACCCAGTACTTC
CDR3: CASRGLAGETQYF

D: -
size: -
J: TRBJ2-1
V: TRBV29-1
DNA: TGCAGCGTTGGAGTGTTGATTGCCTACAATGAGCAGTTCTTC
CDR3: CSVGVLIAYNEQFF

D: TRBD1
size: -
J: TRBJ1-2
V: TRBV6-5
DNA: TGTGCCAGCAGACCGGGACAGGGGGCCTATGGCTACACCTTC
CDR3: CASRPGQGAYGYTF

D: -
size: -
J: TRBJ2-2
V: TRBV21-1
DNA: TGTGCCAGCCGCAAAGCGACTGTGAACACCGGGGAGCTGTTTTTT
CDR3: CASRKATVNTGELFF

D: -
size: -
J: TRBJ1-5
V: TRBV5-5
DNA: TGTGCCAGCAGCCCGGGGTTCAATCAGCCCCAGCATTTT
CDR3: CASSPGFNQPQHF

D: TRBD1
size: -
J: TRBJ1-1
V: TRBV28
DNA: TGTGCCAGCAGCGACAGGGGCGGGACTGAAGCTTTCTTT
CDR3: CASSDRGGTEAFF

D: TRBD2
size: -
J: TRBJ2-3
V: TRBV6-4
DNA: TGTGCCAGCAGCCAACTAGCGGGGGGAAACACAGATACGCAGTATTTT
CDR3: CASSQLAGGNTDTQYF

D: TRBD1
size: -
J: TRBJ2-1
V: TRBV7-9
DNA: TGTGCCAGCAGCTTCGGACAGGGCTCCTACAATGAGCAGTTCTTC
CDR3: CASSFGQGSYNEQFF

D: TRBD2
size: -
J: TRBJ2-1
V: TRBV4-2
DNA: TGTGCCAGCAGCCAGGCCCCTAGCGGGAGGGCAAGGGAGCAGTTCTTC
CDR3: CASSQAPSGRAREQFF

D: -
size: -
J: TRBJ2-2
V: TRBV9
DNA: TGTGCCAGCAGCCCACTAGCCGGGACCGTGAACACCGGGGAGCTGTTTTTT
CDR3: CASSPLAGTVNTGELFF

D: TRBD1
size: -
J: TRBJ2-2
V: TRBV5-1
DNA: TGCGCCAGCAGCTTTAATATAGGGGGCTCCGGGGAGCTGTTTTTT
CDR3: CASSFNIGGSGELFF

D: TRBD1
size: once
J: TRBJ2-7
V: TRBV28
DNA: TGTGCCAGCAGTTGGGGGACAGGGCCCTACGAGCAGTACTTC
CDR3: CASSWGTGPYEQYF

D: TRBD1
size: once
J: TRBJ2-5
V: TRBV27
DNA: TGTGCCAGCAGTAAAGACAGGGTAGGAGAGACCCAGTACTTC
CDR3: CASSKDRVGETQYF

D: TRBD2
size: -
J: TRBJ2-3
V: TRBV2
DNA: TGTGCCAGCAGTGTTACTAGCGGGGGCACCTCTAGCACAGATACGCAGTATTTT
CDR3: CASSVTSGGTSSTDTQYF

D: TRBD1
size: -
J: TRBJ1-3
V: TRBV7-2
DNA: TGTGCCAGCAGCTTTGGCAGGGGGCTTGGAAACACCATATATTTT
CDR3: CASSFGRGLGNTIYF

D: TRBD2
size: -
J: TRBJ2-1
V: TRBV18
DNA: TGTGCCAGCTCACCGAGCGGCCAGCGGGAGGGCCTCTCCTACAATGAGCAGTTCTTC
CDR3: CASSPSGQREGLSYNEQFF

D: -
size: -
J: TRBJ2-3
V: TRBV4-3
DNA: TGCGCCAGCAGCCATCGTAGCGGTTTCACAGATACGCAGTATTTT
CDR3: CASSHRSGFTDTQYF

D: -
size: -
J: TRBJ2-3
V: TRBV18
DNA: TGTGCCAGCTCCATCGTGTCCACAGATACGCAGTATTTT
CDR3: CASSIVSTDTQYF

D: -
size: -
J: TRBJ2-5
V: TRBV12-2
DNA: TGTGCAAGTCGCTTAGTTCTAGCGGAGGGCCAAGAGACCCAGTACTTC
CDR3: CASRLVLAEGQETQYF

D: -
size: -
J: TRBJ1-1
V: TRBV18
DNA: TGTGCCAGCTCCTCCTGGGGGGGAAACACTGAAGCTTTCTTT
CDR3: CASSSWGGNTEAFF

D: -
size: -
J: TRBJ1-2
V: TRBV19
DNA: TGTGCCAGTAGTATCAACTATGGCTACACCTTC
CDR3: CASSINYGYTF

D: -
size: -
J: TRBJ1-4
V: TRBV7-9
DNA: TGTGCCAGCAGCTTAGTTCCCCCAACTAATGAAAAACTGTTTTTT
CDR3: CASSLVPPTNEKLFF

D: -
size: -
J: TRBJ2-1
V: TRBV6-5
DNA: TGTGCCAGCAGCCCTCAGACTGCGCTGAATGAGCAGTTCTTC
CDR3: CASSPQTALNEQFF

D: TRBD1
size: -
J: TRBJ1-5
V: TRBV2
DNA: TGTGCCAGCATCCGGGACAGATCCAATCAGCCCCAGCATTTT
CDR3: CASIRDRSNQPQHF

D: -
size: -
J: TRBJ2-5
V: TRBV10-1
DNA: TGCGCCAGCAGTGAGTGGGAGACCCAGTACTTC
CDR3: CASSEWETQYF

D: -
size: -
J: TRBJ2-1
V: TRBV21-1
DNA: TGTGCCAGCAGCAATATCCCCGGGGGTGAGCAGTTCTTC
CDR3: CASSNIPGGEQFF

D: -
size: -
J: TRBJ2-5
V: TRBV18
DNA: TGTGCCAGCTCACCAAAGGCCGTACTGCAGGGTGAGACCCAGTACTTC
CDR3: CASSPKAVLQGETQYF